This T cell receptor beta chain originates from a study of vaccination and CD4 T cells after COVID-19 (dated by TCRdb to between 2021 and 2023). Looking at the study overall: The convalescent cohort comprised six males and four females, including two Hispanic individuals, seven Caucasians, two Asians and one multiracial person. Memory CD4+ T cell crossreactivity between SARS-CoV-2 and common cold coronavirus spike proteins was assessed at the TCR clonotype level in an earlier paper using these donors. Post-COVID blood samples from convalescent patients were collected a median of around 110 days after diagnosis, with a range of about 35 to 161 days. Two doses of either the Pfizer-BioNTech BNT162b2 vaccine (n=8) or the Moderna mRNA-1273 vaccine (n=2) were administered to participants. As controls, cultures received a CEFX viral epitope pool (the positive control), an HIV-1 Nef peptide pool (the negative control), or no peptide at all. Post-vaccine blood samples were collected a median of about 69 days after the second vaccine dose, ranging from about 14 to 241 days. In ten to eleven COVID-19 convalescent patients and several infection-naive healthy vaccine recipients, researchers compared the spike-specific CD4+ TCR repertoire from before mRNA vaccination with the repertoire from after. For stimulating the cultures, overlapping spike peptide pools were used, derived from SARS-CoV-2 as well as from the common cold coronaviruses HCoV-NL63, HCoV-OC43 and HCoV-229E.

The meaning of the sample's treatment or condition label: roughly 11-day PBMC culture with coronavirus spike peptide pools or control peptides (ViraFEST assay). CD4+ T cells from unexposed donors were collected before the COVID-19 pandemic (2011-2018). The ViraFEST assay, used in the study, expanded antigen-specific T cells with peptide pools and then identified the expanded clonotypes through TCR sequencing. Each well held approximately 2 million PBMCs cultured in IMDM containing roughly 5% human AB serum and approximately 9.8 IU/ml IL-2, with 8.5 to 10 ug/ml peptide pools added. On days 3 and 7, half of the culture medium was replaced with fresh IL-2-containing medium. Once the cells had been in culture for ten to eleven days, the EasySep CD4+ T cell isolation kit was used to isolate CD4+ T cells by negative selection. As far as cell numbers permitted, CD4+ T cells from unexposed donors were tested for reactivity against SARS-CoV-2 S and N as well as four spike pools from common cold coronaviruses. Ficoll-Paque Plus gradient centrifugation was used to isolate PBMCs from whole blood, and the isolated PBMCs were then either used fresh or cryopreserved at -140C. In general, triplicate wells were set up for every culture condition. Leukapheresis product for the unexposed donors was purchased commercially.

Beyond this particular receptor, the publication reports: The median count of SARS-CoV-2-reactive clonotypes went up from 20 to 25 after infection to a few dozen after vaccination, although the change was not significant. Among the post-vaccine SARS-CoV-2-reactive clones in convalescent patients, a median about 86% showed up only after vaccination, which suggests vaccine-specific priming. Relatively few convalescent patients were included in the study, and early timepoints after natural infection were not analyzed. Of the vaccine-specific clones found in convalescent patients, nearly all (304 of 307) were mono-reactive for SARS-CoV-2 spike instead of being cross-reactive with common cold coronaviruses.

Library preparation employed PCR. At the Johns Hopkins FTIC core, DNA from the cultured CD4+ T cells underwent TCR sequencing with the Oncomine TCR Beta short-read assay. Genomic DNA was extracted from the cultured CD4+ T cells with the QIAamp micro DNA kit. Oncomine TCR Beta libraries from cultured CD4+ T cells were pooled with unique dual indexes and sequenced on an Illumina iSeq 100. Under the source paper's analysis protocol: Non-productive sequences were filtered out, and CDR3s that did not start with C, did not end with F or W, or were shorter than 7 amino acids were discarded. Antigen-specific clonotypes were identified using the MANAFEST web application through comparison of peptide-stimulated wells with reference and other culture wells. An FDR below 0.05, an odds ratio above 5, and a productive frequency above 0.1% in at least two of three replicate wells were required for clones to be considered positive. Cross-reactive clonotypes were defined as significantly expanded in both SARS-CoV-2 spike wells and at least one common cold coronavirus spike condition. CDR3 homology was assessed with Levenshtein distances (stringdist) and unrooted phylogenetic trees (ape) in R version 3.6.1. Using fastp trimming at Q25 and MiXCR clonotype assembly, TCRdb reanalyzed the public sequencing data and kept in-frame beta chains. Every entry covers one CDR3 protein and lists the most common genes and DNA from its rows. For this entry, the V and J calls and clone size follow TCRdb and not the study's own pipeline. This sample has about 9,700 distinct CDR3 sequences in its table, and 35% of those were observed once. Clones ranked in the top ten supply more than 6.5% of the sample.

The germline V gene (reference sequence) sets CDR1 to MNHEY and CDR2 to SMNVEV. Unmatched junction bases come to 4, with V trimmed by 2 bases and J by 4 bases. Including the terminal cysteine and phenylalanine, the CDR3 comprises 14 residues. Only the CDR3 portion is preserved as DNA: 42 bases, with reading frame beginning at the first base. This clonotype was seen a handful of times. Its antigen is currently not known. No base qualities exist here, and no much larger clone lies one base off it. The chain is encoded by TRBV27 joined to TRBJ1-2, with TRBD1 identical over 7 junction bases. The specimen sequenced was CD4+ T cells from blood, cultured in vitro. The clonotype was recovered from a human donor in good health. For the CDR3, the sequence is CASSLGNRGYGYTF. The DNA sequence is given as TGTGCCAGCAGTTTAGGTAACAGGGGCTATGGCTACACCTTC.